Following are 9 T cell receptor beta chains from one sample sequenced in a study of blood T cell repertoires in COVID-19. Clones were sequenced by immunoSEQ multiplex PCR, and TCRdb holds only the in-frame ones, with some missing. The sample includes roughly 150,000 clones, around 80% seen only once; the top ten take 15%. The sample comprised peripheral blood. Receptors originate from a human donor with acute or convalescent COVID-19. The donor label of this sample is uncertain.

The V call is TRBV11-2, the J call TRBJ1-1; weak D call: TRBD1 (5 bases). V lost 8 bases and J lost 6, with 16 bases in between. There are 13 residues in the CDR3. CDR1 is SGHAT, CDR2 FQNNGV, per germline. The CDR3 DNA sequence: TGTGCCAGCGCACAACAGGATAGCTCTGAAGCTTTCTTT. Protein product: CASAQQDSSEAFF.

This chain uses TRBV10-3 with TRBJ2-1; a possible D gene is TRBD2 (6 bases). The length of the CDR3 is 13 residues. The germline CDR1 and CDR2 sequences are ENHRY and SYGVKD. V was trimmed by 7 bases and J by 5 bases, leaving 12 bases between them. CDR3 amino acids: CAIMGGLNNEQFF. The CDR3 coding sequence is TGTGCCATCATGGGGGGTCTGAACAATGAGCAGTTCTTC.

The rearrangement uses TRBV28 and TRBJ1-2, with TRBD1 matching over 7 bases. The CDR3 is 14 amino acids. Germline loops: CDR1 MDHEN, CDR2 SYDVKM. After removal of 5 bases from V and 0 bases from J, the junction contained 3 bases not matched to a gene. The CDR3 nucleotides are TGTGCCAGCAGTCGGGGACAGTCTAACTATGGCTACACCTTC. Translated: CASSRGQSNYGYTF.

J is TRBJ1-4 and V is TRBV5-1; 11 positions match TRBD1. The CDR3 is made up of 17 amino acids. Germline-derived CDR1 and CDR2 are SGHRS and YFSETQ. Losses at the gene ends were 3 bases for V and 0 bases for J; bases not matched to a gene: 4. Here the CDR3 reads CASSSGQGATTNEKLFF. CDR3 DNA: TGCGCCAGCAGCTCCGGACAGGGGGCCACAACTAATGAAAAACTGTTTTTT.

The CDR3 region is CASSLDLGGSAFRGYTF. The DNA for the CDR3 is TGCGCCAGCAGCCTAGATCTTGGAGGAAGCGCCTTCCGAGGCTACACCTTC. V usage is TRBV5-1 and J usage is TRBJ1-2; D is ambiguous. The CDR3 consists of 17 residues. V was shortened by 4 bases and J by 8 bases, with 27 bases between the two germline ends. CDR1 is SGHRS and CDR2 is YFSETQ in the germline V gene.

This clone was counted only a few times. The rearrangement uses TRBV13 and TRBJ2-7; TRBD1 aligns across 9 bases. CDR3 length: 13 amino acids. J gave up 5 bases and V 3 bases, and 2 bases lay outside the gene matches. Germline V gives CDR1 PRHDT, CDR2 FYEKMQ (reference sequence). The CDR3 DNA follows: TGTGCCAGCAGCTTGGGACAGGGTCACGAGCAGTACTTC. Residues: CASSLGQGHEQYF.

V and J are TRBV10-3 and TRBJ1-2; the match to TRBD1 covers 7 bases. V was pared by 2 bases and J by 2 bases, with 8 bases of the junction left unmatched. From germline, CDR1 is ENHRY and CDR2 SYGVKD. This CDR3 is 16 amino acids long. The CDR3 coding sequence is TGTGCCATCAGTGAGCCCCCGGCGACAGGGAACTATGGCTACACCTTC. This sequence encodes CAISEPPATGNYGYTF.

As regards this clone: One junction end does not reproduce the germline sequence, and a read error may be involved. This rearrangement joins TRBV7-2 to TRBJ2-3; D is undetermined. Germline assignment: CDR1 SGHTA and CDR2 FQGNSA. This CDR3 comprises 12 residues. The chain's CDR3 is CASSVKPYHPFF. The CDR3 DNA reads as TGTGCCAGCAGCGTAAAGCCCTACCACCCTTTCTTT.

V usage is TRBV3-1 (or the pseudogene TRBV3-2) and J usage is TRBJ2-7; 7 nucleotides agree with TRBD2. Germline loops: CDR1 LGHDT, CDR2 YNNKEL (reference sequence). The J segment lost 9 bases and the V segment lost 4 bases, leaving 15 bases of the junction unmatched. The CDR3 totals 15 residues. This CDR3 reads CASSPRTSISTWQYF. The CDR3 DNA is TGTGCCAGCAGCCCACGGACTAGTATATCGACTTGGCAGTACTTC.